The source of this T cell receptor (beta chain) is a study of CDR3 diversity in severe acne. Trimming pared 5 bases from V and 3 bases from J, leaving 8 bases between. The CDR3 spans 12 residues. Germline V gene sequence: CDR1 SGHVS, CDR2 FNYEAQ. Via MiXCR, TCRdb re-called the PCR reads, giving one row per CDR3 protein. Of fewer than 90,000 distinct CDR3 sequences in the sample, 51% were seen once. This clonotype originated in a male donor in good health, without acne. The sequencing input was blood. The chain is built from TRBV7-6 and TRBJ2-7; D ambiguous. In nucleotides, the CDR3 is TGTGCCAGCAGCCCCCTGGGCTACGAGCAGTACTTC. It encodes CASSPLGYEQYF. The full variable domain, completed using reference TRBV7-6 and TRBJ2-7, is GAGVSQSPRYKVTKRGQDVALRCDPISGHVSLYWYRQALGQGPEFLTYFNYEAQQDKSGLPNDRFSAERPEGSISTLTIQRTEQRDSAMYRCASSPLGYEQYFGPGTRLTVT.